This is a list of T cell receptor beta chains from one sample in a study of T-cell memory formation after mild COVID-19. TCRdb used MiXCR to reprocess the 5' RACE reads, holding one entry per CDR3 protein. The sample lists about 620,000 distinct CDR3 sequences; more than 15% were seen once. The sequenced sample consisted of PBMCs or a T cell subset sorted from them (not recorded which). The source of these receptors is an adult woman who had mild COVID-19 (a few samples of this study predate the infection). Cell type and time point are not known. Both conserved end residues are part of each CDR3. A D gene is named only where the DNA matches it firmly. The size of a clone is reported for some rows only, either as once, few or many, or as a class for expanded clones.

CASSYSNRPTGETQYF,TGTGCCAGCAGTTACTCGAACAGGCCGACCGGCGAGACCCAGTACTTC,16,.,TRBV6-5,.,TRBJ2-5
CASSLSLAEYNEQFF,TGTGCCAGCAGTTTATCGTTAGCGGAGTACAATGAGCAGTTCTTC,15,.,TRBV27,few,TRBJ2-1
CAISETLRSEQYF,TGTGCCATCAGTGAGACCCTACGTTCCGAGCAGTACTTC,13,.,TRBV10-3,.,TRBJ2-7
CASSLAGATKDTQYF,TGTGCCAGCAGCCTAGCGGGAGCTACTAAAGATACGCAGTATTTT,15,TRBD2,TRBV6-2/TRBV6-3,few,TRBJ2-3
CASSPGQGEADTQYF,TGCGCCAGCAGCCCGGGACAGGGGGAGGCAGATACGCAGTATTTT,15,TRBD1,TRBV5-1,.,TRBJ2-3
CASSTVIGANVLTF,TGTGCCAGCAGCACCGTCATTGGGGCCAACGTCCTGACTTTC,14,.,TRBV5-4,few,TRBJ2-6
CASRLGLYNSPLHF,TGTGCCAGTAGACTGGGACTCTATAATTCACCCCTCCACTTT,14,.,TRBV19,.,TRBJ1-6
CASSQLNTRTDTQYF,TGTGCCAGCAGCCAACTGAACACCCGCACAGATACGCAGTATTTT,15,.,TRBV3-1,.,TRBJ2-3
CASSQASAGEVDTQYF,TGCGCCAGCAGCCAAGCCTCGGCGGGAGAGGTAGATACGCAGTATTTT,16,TRBD2,TRBV4-3,few,TRBJ2-3
CASSPPVGTEAFF,TGTGCCAGCAGCCCCCCCGTTGGCACTGAAGCTTTCTTT,13,.,TRBV9,few,TRBJ1-1
CAWSAQLAGASFF,TGTGCCTGGAGTGCACAGCTAGCGGGAGCTTCGTTCTTC,13,TRBD2,TRBV30,.,TRBJ2-1
CASSFSTSGTNEQFF,TGTGCCAGCAGCTTCTCTACTAGCGGGACGAATGAGCAGTTCTTC,15,TRBD2,TRBV7-9,.,TRBJ2-1
CASSPGQGGVLRNIQYF,TGTGCCAGCAGCCCAGGACAGGGAGGGGTTCTTAGAAACATTCAGTACTTC,17,.,TRBV14,many,TRBJ2-4
CASSQGQREGQPQHF,TGCGCCAGCAGCCAAGGGCAGAGGGAGGGTCAGCCCCAGCATTTT,15,.,TRBV4-3,.,TRBJ1-5
CASSPGWGSGTSYEQYF,TGTGCCAGCAGCCCCGGCTGGGGAAGCGGGACTTCCTACGAGCAGTACTTC,17,TRBD2,TRBV3-1,few,TRBJ2-7
CASSYSDPGTSSYEQYF,TGTGCCAGCAGTTACTCGGATCCCGGGACAAGCTCCTACGAGCAGTACTTC,17,.,TRBV6-5,.,TRBJ2-7
CASSTGGDQPQHF,TGTGCCAGCAGCACGGGAGGGGATCAGCCCCAGCATTTT,13,.,TRBV21-1,few,TRBJ1-5
CATSRDLETGSNQPQHF,TGTGCCACCAGCAGAGATCTCGAGACAGGGAGCAATCAGCCCCAGCATTTT,17,TRBD1,TRBV15,.,TRBJ1-5
CASSLGTGVSNEQFF,TGCGCCAGCAGCCTAGGGACAGGGGTCTCCAATGAGCAGTTCTTC,15,TRBD1,TRBV5-1,.,TRBJ2-1
CASSLGVAVSTDTQYF,TGTGCCAGCAGCTTAGGTGTAGCGGTAAGCACAGATACGCAGTATTTT,16,.,TRBV7-8,.,TRBJ2-3
CASSIRDRTNTEAFF,TGTGCCAGCAGCATCCGGGACAGGACTAATACTGAAGCTTTCTTT,15,TRBD1,TRBV14,.,TRBJ1-1
CASSLLGFSTDTQYF,TGCGCCAGCAGCTTATTAGGGTTCAGCACAGATACGCAGTATTTT,15,.,TRBV5-1,few,TRBJ2-3
CASSTVANEKLFF,TGCGCCAGCAGCACCGTCGCTAATGAAAAACTGTTTTTT,13,.,TRBV4-1,.,TRBJ1-4
CASSFQEGANQPQHF,TGTGCCAGCAGTTTCCAGGAGGGCGCCAATCAGCCCCAGCATTTT,15,.,TRBV12-3/TRBV12-4,few,TRBJ1-5
CASSRPGLAGETDTQYF,TGTGCCAGCAGCCGACCGGGACTAGCGGGAGAAACAGATACGCAGTATTTT,17,TRBD2,TRBV7-9,.,TRBJ2-3
CASSLGPTQYF,TGCGCCAGCAGCTTGGGGCCCACGCAGTATTTT,11,.,TRBV5-1,.,TRBJ2-3
CASSLYGEDNQPQHF,TGTGCCAGCAGTCTGTACGGAGAGGACAATCAGCCCCAGCATTTT,15,.,TRBV6-6,few,TRBJ1-5
CASSLQNQETQYF,TGTGCCAGCAGTTTACAGAATCAAGAGACCCAGTACTTC,13,.,TRBV6-5,.,TRBJ2-5
CSATDLRGVENEQFF,TGCAGTGCTACCGACTTGCGGGGGGTGGAAAATGAGCAGTTCTTC,15,TRBD2,TRBV20-1,.,TRBJ2-1
CASSLNGFEAFF,TGTGCCAGCAGCCTTAACGGTTTTGAAGCTTTCTTT,12,.,TRBV7-9,few,TRBJ1-1
CSARAARGYTGELFF,TGCAGTGCTAGAGCTGCGCGGGGCTACACCGGGGAGCTGTTTTTT,15,.,TRBV20-1,.,TRBJ2-2
CASRGVRFPSYEQYF,TGTGCCAGCAGGGGGGTGAGGTTCCCTTCCTACGAGCAGTACTTC,15,.,TRBV2,.,TRBJ2-7
CSATDTQVAQYF,TGCAGTGCTACGGACACCCAAGTAGCGCAGTATTTT,12,.,TRBV20-1,.,TRBJ2-3
CSVEPSGRALVQETQYF,TGCAGCGTTGAGCCTAGCGGGAGGGCCTTAGTCCAAGAGACCCAGTACTTC,17,TRBD2,TRBV29-1,.,TRBJ2-5
CASSFILQAGETDTQYF,TGTGCCAGCAGCTTTATCCTACAAGCGGGTGAAACAGATACGCAGTATTTT,17,.,TRBV11-2,few,TRBJ2-3
CASSLVSLVSGSRADTQYF,TGTGCCAGCAGCTTAGTATCGCTGGTCTCGGGGAGCAGGGCAGATACGCAGTATTTT,19,.,TRBV7-2,.,TRBJ2-3
CASSPRALAPRTDTQYF,TGTGCCAGCAGCCCCCGAGCACTAGCGCCCCGCACAGATACGCAGTATTTT,17,TRBD2,TRBV5-5,few,TRBJ2-3
CASSSTTVRVPSNQPQHF,TGTGCCAGCAGCTCCACCACGGTTCGGGTTCCTAGCAATCAGCCCCAGCATTTT,18,.,TRBV12-3/TRBV12-4,few,TRBJ1-5
CASSFRSILGVRNVQYF,TGTGCCAGCAGTTTTCGGAGCATCCTCGGTGTAAGAAACGTTCAGTACTTC,17,.,TRBV12-3/TRBV12-4,few,TRBJ2-4
CSAPDSLVNYGYTF,TGCAGCGCCCCCGACAGCCTAGTAAACTATGGCTACACCTTC,14,.,TRBV29-1,few,TRBJ1-2
CASSQGIVATEAFF,TGCGCCAGCAGCCAAGGGATAGTTGCCACTGAAGCTTTCTTT,14,.,TRBV4-3,.,TRBJ1-1
CAISELGQDTYGYTF,TGTGCCATCAGTGAGTTGGGGCAGGATACCTATGGCTACACCTTC,15,.,TRBV10-3,.,TRBJ1-2
CASSAHLTSGSYNSPLHF,TGTGCCAGCAGCGCCCATTTAACAAGCGGCTCCTATAATTCACCCCTCCACTTT,18,.,TRBV9,few,TRBJ1-6
CASSPGGGQGSWIF,TGCGCCAGCAGCCCTGGGGGGGGACAGGGAAGTTGGATCTTC,14,TRBD1,TRBV5-1,.,TRBJ2-1
CASSSTSGASRQYF,TGCGCCAGCAGCTCGACTAGCGGGGCGTCTCGACAGTATTTT,14,TRBD2,TRBV5-1,few,TRBJ2-3
CASTRDGLVGTGELFF,TGTGCCAGCACGCGCGACGGACTAGTTGGCACCGGGGAGCTGTTTTTT,16,TRBD2,TRBV7-2,few,TRBJ2-2
CATSDRGTSGQEQFF,TGTGCCACCAGTGACAGAGGGACTAGCGGGCAAGAGCAGTTCTTC,15,TRBD2,TRBV24-1,.,TRBJ2-1
CASGQWFHEQFF,TGTGCCAGCGGCCAGTGGTTCCATGAGCAGTTCTTC,12,.,TRBV28,few,TRBJ2-1